This T cell receptor (beta chain) was recorded in a study of blood T cell repertoires in COVID-19. Study overall: PBMCs, B-cell-depleted T cells, or T cells were the source of the cDNA or gDNA that made up the material.

Only a few counts were recorded for this clone. Cohorts were determined from participant-reported clinical history. The germline CDR1 and CDR2 sequences are SQVTM and ANQGSEA. With V trimmed by 4 bases and J by 6 bases, 6 bases remained unmatched. The CDR3 contains 13 residues. Clones were sequenced by immunoSEQ multiplex PCR, and TCRdb holds only the in-frame ones, with some missing. The sample carries 340,000 or so clones, just over 85% recorded once. The TCR originated in a woman aged 40 to 50 with acute COVID-19. The sample comprised PBMCs or T cells enriched from blood (not recorded which). The chain uses TRBV29-1 and TRBJ1-5, with 7 bases lining up with TRBD1. The DNA of the CDR3 is TGCAGCGTTGTCACAGGGGTGGGTCAGCCCCAGCATTTT. It codes for CSVVTGVGQPQHF.